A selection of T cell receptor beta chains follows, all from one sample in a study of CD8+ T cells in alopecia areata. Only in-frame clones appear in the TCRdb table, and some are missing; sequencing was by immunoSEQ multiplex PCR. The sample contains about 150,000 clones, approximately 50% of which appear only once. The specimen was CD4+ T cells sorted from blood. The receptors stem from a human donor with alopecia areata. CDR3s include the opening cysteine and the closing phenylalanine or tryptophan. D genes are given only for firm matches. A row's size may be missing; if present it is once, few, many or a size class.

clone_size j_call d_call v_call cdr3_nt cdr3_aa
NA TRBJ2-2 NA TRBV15 TGTGCCACCAGCAGAGATGTTCACGGGGAGCTGTTTTTT CATSRDVHGELFF
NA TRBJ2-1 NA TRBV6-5 TGTGCCAGCAGTTTGGTCGGATTATCTAATGAGCAGTTCTTC CASSLVGLSNEQFF
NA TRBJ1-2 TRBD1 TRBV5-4 TGTGCCAGCAGCCCCGACAGGGGGCTTGGCTACACCTTC CASSPDRGLGYTF
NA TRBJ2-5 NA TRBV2 TGTGCCAGCGGGGGTAAGACCCAGTACTTC CASGGKTQYF
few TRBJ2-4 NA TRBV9 TGTGCCAGCAGTCAGGAGGTAGCCAAAAACATTCAGTACTTC CASSQEVAKNIQYF
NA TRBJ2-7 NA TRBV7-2 TGTGCCAGCAGCTTAGTGGGGGGAACTTACTACGAGCAGTACTTC CASSLVGGTYYEQYF
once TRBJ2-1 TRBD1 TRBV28 TGTGCCAGCAGTGTCGGACAGGGCTACAATGAGCAGTTCTTC CASSVGQGYNEQFF
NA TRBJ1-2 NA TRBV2 TGTGCCAGCAGTGAAGTAAGGGCAGGCTACACCTTC CASSEVRAGYTF
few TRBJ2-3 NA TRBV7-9 TGTGCCAGCAGACCTACAGGGGATACGCAGTATTTT CASRPTGDTQYF
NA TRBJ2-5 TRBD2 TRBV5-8 TGTGCCACCCCGGGTGGGCGGGAGTTCGAAGAGACCCAGTACTTC CATPGGREFEETQYF
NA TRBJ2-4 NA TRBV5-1 TGCGCCAGCAGCTTGGCCACCGGTCCCTCGGACAACATTCAGTACTTC CASSLATGPSDNIQYF
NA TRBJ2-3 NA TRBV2 TGTGCCAGCAGCCCTGTCGGATTTGTGGGCACAGATACGCAGTATTTT CASSPVGFVGTDTQYF
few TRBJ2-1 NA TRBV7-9 TGTGCCAGCAGCTTAGTATGGGGGGACAATGAGCAGTTCTTC CASSLVWGDNEQFF
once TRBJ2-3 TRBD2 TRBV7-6 TGTGCCAGCTCTCTAACTAGCGGGAGAGATACGCAGTATTTT CASSLTSGRDTQYF
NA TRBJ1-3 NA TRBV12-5 TGTGCTAGTGGTTATTCGGGCTCTGGAAACACCATATATTTT CASGYSGSGNTIYF
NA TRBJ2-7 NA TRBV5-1 TGCGCCAGCAGACAATCCGGGTCCTCCTACGAGCAGTACTTC CASRQSGSSYEQYF
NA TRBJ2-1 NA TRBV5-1 TGCGCCAGCAGCTTGGAAAGGAACAATGAGCAGTTCTTC CASSLERNNEQFF
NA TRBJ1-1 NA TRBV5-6 TGTGCCAGCAGCTTATTCCGGGCCTCCTTTGAGACTGAAGCTTTCTTT CASSLFRASFETEAFF
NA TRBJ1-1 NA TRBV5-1 TGCGCCAGCAGCTTTGGCAGGGGACCTGAAGCTTTCTTT CASSFGRGPEAFF
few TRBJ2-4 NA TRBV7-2 TGTGCCAGCAGCCCGAACGGCCTACAGTCTAACATTCAGTACTTC CASSPNGLQSNIQYF
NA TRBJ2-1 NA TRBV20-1 TGCAGTGCTATCGATCTAGCGGAGCAGTTCTTC CSAIDLAEQFF
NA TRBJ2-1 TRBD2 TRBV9 TGTGCCAGCAGCGTAGTCGGGACTAGTGGTGAGCAGTTCTTC CASSVVGTSGEQFF
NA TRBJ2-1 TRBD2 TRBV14 TGTGCCAGCAGCCAATGGGGACTAGCGGAGCCTAATGAGCAGTTCTTC CASSQWGLAEPNEQFF
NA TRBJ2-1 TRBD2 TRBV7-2 TGTGCCAGCAGCTTACCCGTCGGACTAGCGGGGCGAGACAATGAGCAGTTCTTC CASSLPVGLAGRDNEQFF
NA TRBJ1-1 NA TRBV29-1 TGCAGCGTTGAAGATTTCATGAACACTGAAGCTTTCTTT CSVEDFMNTEAFF
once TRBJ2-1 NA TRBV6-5 TGTGCCAGCAGCCGGGGGTCCTACAATGAGCAGTTCTTC CASSRGSYNEQFF
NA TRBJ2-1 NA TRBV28 TGTGCCAGCAGTTTGACGACGACCCAGCAGTTCTTC CASSLTTTQQFF
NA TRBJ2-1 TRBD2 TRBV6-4 TGTGCCAGCAGTGACCGTAGCGGGACGGGTAGTGAGCAGTTCTTC CASSDRSGTGSEQFF
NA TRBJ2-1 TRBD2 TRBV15 TGTGCCACCAGCAGAGATTTTGGAGCGGGAGGCTATGAGCAGTTCTTC CATSRDFGAGGYEQFF
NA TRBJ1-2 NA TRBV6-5 TGTGCCAGCAGTTACTCGAGTCTCACTAACTATGGCTACACCTTC CASSYSSLTNYGYTF
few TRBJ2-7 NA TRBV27 TGTGCCAGCAAAGGAGGGACCTCCTACGAGCAGTACTTC CASKGGTSYEQYF
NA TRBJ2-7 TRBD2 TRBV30 TGTGCCTGGGTAACTAGCGGCCCTCTCTTC CAWVTSGPLF
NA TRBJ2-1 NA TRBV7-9 TGTGCCAGCAGCGCCCAGCATGGCCTAGAGTTCTTC CASSAQHGLEFF
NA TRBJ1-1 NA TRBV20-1 TGCAGTGCCGGGAACACTGAAGCTTTCTTT CSAGNTEAFF
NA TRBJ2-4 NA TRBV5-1 TGCGCCAGCAGCTTGGATGTGAGCCTGGGGGACATTCAGTACTTC CASSLDVSLGDIQYF
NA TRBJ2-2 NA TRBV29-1 TGCAGCGTTAGAGGGGCCTCGGGCGGGAAGCTGTTTTTT CSVRGASGGKLFF
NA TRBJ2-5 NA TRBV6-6 TGTGCCAGCCAGGTAGTTGAGACCCAGTACTTC CASQVVETQYF
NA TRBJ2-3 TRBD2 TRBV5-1 TGCGCCAGCAGCGCAGGACTAGATTATACGCAGTATTTT CASSAGLDYTQYF
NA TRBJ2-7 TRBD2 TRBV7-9 TGTGCCAGCAGCCCATTAGCGGGAGGCACCTACGAGCAGTACTTC CASSPLAGGTYEQYF
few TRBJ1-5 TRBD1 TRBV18 TGTGCCAGCTCCCCGGGCACAGGGGGCAATCAGCCCCAGCATTTT CASSPGTGGNQPQHF
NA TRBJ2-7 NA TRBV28 TGTGCCAGCAGCGAGGCCAGTTCGGGTGATTACGAGCAGTACTTC CASSEASSGDYEQYF
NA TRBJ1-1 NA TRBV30 TGTGCCTGGAGTATGGACGGAGAAGCTTTCTTT CAWSMDGEAFF
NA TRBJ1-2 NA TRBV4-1 TGCGCCAGCAGCCAAGATCTTAGCAGGGCGAAAGCTAACTATGGCTACACCTTC CASSQDLSRAKANYGYTF
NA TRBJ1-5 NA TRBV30 TGTGCCTGGAGTGGGAGGCGAGATCAGCCCCAGCATTTT CAWSGRRDQPQHF
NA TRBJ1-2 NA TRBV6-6 TGTGCCAGCAGTTACTATACGGAGGGAAGTTATGGCTACACCTTC CASSYYTEGSYGYTF
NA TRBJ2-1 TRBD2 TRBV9 TGTGCCAGCAGCGTAGAAGTGGGACTAGCGGGAGTTGAGCAGTTCTTC CASSVEVGLAGVEQFF
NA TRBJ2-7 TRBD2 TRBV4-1 TGCGCCAGCAGCCGAGGGCTAGCGGGATCCTACGAGCAGTACTTC CASSRGLAGSYEQYF
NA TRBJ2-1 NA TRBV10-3 TGTGCCATCAGTAACCACAATGAGCAGTTCTTC CAISNHNEQFF
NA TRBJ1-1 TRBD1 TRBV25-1 TGTGCCAGCCGTGACAGGGGGTCCTCTGAAGCTTTCTTT CASRDRGSSEAFF
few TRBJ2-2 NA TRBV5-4 TGTGCCAGCAGCTTGGGACAGACGAACACCGGGGAGCTGTTTTTT CASSLGQTNTGELFF
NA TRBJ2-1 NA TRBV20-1 TGCAGTGCCCGACCCTACAATGAGCAGTTCTTC CSARPYNEQFF
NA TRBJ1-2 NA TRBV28 TGTGCCAGCAGTCTCCGGGCGTATGGCTACACCTTC CASSLRAYGYTF
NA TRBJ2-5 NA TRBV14 TGTGCCAGCAGCCAAGATCAGCAGACCCAGTACTTC CASSQDQQTQYF